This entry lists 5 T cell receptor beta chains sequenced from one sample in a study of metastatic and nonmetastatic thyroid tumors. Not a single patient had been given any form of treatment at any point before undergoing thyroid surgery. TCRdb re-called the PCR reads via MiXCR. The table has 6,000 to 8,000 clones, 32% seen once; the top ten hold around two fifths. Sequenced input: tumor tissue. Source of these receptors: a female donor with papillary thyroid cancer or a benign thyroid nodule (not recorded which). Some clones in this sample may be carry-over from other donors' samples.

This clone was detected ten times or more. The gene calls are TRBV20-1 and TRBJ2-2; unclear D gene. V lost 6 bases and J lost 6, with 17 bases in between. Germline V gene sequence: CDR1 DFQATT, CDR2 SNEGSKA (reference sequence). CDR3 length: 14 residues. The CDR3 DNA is TGCAGTGCCGAAGCCAGCTCGGACGCCGGGGAGCTGTTTTTT. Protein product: CSAEASSDAGELFF.

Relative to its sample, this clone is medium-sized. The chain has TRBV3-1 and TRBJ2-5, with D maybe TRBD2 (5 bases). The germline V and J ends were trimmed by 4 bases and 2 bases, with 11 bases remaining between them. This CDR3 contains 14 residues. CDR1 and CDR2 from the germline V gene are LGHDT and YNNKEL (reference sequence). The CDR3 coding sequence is TGTGCCAGCAGCCGACGTACTAGTCAAGAGACCCAGTACTTC. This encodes CASSRRTSQETQYF.

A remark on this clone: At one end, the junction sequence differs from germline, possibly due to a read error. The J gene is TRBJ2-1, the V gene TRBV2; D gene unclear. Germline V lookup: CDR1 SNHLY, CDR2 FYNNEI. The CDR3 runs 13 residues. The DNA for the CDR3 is TGTGCCAGCAGTTTACGTCTTTACAATGTGCAGTTCTTC. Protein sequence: CASSLRLYNVQFF.

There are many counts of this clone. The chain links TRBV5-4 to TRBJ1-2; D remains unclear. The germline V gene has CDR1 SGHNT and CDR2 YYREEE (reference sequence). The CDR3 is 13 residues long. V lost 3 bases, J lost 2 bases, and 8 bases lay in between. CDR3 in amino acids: CASSSNSNYGYTF. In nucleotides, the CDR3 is TGTGCCAGCAGCTCGAATTCCAACTATGGCTACACCTTC.

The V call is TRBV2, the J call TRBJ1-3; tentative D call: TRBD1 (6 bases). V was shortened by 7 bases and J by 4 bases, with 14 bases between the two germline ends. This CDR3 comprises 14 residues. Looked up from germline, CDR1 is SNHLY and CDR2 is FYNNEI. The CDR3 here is CASTEQGLGNTIYF. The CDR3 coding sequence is TGTGCCAGCACCGAACAGGGCCTAGGAAACACCATATATTTT.